This T cell receptor (beta chain) was identified during a study of technical replicates of blood from several donors. The repertoire was sequenced with immunoSEQ multiplex PCR; TCRdb's copy has only in-frame clones and lacks some. This table holds under 80,000 clones, roughly 96% found once. The CDR3 has 15 amino acids. In germline, CDR1 is LNHDA, CDR2 SQIVND (reference sequence). Trimming removed 3 bases from V and 6 bases from J; junction bases left unmatched: 10. This clone was seen a few times. This clonotype originated in a human donor in good health. Specimen: T cells isolated from PBMCs. The chain recombines TRBV19 with TRBJ1-2; 7 bases are shared with TRBD1. The CDR3 loop reads CASSMSDRSRHGYTF. The CDR3 bases are TGTGCCAGTAGTATGTCGGACAGGAGTAGACATGGCTACACCTTC.